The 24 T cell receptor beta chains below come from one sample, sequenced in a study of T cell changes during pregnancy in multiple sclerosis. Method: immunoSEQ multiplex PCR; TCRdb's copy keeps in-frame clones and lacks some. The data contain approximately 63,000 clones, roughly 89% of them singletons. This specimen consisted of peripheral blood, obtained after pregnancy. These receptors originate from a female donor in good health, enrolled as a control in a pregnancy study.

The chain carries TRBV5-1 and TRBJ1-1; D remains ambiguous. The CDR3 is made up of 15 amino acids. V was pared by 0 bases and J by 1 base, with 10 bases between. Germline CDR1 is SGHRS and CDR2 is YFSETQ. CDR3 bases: TGCGCCAGCAGCTTGGCCAGGCTACAGAACACTGAAGCTTTCTTT. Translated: CASSLARLQNTEAFF.

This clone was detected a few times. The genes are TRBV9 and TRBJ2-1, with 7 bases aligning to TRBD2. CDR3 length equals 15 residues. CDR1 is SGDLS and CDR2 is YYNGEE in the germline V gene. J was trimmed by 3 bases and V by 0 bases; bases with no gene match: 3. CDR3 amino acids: CASSVVGGGYNEQFF. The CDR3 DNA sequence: TGTGCCAGCAGCGTAGTCGGCGGGGGCTACAATGAGCAGTTCTTC.

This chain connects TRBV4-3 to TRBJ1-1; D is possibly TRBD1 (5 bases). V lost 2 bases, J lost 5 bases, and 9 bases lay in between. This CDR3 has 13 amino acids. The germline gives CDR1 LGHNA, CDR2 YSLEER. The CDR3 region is CASSQPDKTEAFF. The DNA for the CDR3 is TGCGCCAGCAGCCAACCGGACAAAACTGAAGCTTTCTTT.

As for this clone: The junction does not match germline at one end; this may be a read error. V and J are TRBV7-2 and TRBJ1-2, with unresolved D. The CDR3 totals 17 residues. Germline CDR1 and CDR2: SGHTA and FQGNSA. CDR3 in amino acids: CASSLATVQLHNYGYTF. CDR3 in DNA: TGTGCCAGCAGCCTAGCCACGGTACAGCTACATAACTATGGCTACACCTTC. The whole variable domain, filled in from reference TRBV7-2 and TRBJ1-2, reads GAGVSQSPSNKVTEKGKDVELRCDPISGHTALYWYRQSLGQGLEFLIYFQGNSAPDKSGLPSDRFSAERTGGSVSTLTIQRTQQEDSAVYLCASSLATVQLHNYGYTFGSGTRLTVV.

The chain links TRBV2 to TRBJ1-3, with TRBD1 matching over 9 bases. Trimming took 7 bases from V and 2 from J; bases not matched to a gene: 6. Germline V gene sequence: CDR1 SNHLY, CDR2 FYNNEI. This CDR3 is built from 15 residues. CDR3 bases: TGTGCCAGCACCCCGGGACAGGGTACTGGAAACACCATATATTTT. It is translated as CASTPGQGTGNTIYF.

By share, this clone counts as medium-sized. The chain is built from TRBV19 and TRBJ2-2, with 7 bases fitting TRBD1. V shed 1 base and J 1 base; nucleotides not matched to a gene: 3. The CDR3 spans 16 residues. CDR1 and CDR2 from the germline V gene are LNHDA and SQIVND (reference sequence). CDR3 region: CASSIGGTVNTGELFF. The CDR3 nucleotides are TGTGCCAGTAGTATAGGAGGGACAGTGAACACCGGGGAGCTGTTTTTT.

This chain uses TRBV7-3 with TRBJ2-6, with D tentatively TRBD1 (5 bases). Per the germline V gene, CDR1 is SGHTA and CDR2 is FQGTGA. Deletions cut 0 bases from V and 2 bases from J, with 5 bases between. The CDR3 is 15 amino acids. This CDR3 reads CASSLTGPGANVLTF. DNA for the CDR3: TGTGCCAGCAGCTTAACGGGGCCTGGGGCCAACGTCCTGACTTTC.

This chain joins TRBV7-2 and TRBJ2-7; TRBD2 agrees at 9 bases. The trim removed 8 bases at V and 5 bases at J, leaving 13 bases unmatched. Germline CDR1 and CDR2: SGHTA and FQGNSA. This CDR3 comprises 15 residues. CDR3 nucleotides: TGTGCCAGCGGGCGTGGCGGGGGGGCTAGGAACGAGCAGTACTTC. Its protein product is CASGRGGGARNEQYF.

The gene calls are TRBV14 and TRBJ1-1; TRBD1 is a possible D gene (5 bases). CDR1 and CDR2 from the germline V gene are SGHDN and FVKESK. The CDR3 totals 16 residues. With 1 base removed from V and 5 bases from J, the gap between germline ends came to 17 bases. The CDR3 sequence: CASSQGGTSGLTEAFF. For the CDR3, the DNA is TGTGCCAGCAGCCAAGGCGGGACCTCCGGCTTGACTGAAGCTTTCTTT.

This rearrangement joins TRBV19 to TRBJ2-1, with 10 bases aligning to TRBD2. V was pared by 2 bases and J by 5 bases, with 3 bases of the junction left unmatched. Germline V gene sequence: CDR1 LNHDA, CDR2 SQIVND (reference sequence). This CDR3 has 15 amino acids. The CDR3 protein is CASSIIAGGNNEQFF. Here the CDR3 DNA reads TGTGCCAGTAGTATAATAGCGGGGGGAAACAATGAGCAGTTCTTC.

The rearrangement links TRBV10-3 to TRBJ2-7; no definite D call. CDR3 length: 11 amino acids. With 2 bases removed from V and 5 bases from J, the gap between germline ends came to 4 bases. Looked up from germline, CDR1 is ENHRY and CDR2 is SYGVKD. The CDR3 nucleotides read TGTGCCATCAGTGAGCTCGACGAGCAGTACTTC. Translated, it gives CAISELDEQYF.

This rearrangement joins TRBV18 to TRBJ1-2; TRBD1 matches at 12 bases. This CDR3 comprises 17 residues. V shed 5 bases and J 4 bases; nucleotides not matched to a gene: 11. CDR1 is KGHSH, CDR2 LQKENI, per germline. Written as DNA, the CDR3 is TGTGCCAGCTCAGCGACAACCGGGACAGGGGGCAGCTATGGCTACACCTTC. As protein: CASSATTGTGGSYGYTF. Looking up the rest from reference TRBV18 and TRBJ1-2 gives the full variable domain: NAGVMQNPRHLVRRRGQEARLRCSPMKGHSHVYWYRQLPEEGLKFMVYLQKENIIDESGMPKERFSAEFPKEGPSILRIQQVVRGDSAAYFCASSATTGTGGSYGYTFGSGTRLTVV.

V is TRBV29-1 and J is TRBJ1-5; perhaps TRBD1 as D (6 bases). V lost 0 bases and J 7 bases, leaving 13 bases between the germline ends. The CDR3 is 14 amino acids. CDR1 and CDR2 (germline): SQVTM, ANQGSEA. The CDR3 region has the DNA TGCAGCGTTGAAGACATAGGGGGGGGGCAGCCCCAGCATTTT. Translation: CSVEDIGGGQPQHF.

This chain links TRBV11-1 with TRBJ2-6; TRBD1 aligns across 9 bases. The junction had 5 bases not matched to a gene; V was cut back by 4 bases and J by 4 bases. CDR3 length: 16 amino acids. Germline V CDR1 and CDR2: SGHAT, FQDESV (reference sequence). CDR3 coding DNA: TGTGCCAGCAGCTACGACAGGGGGGGCGGGGCCAACGTCCTGACTTTC. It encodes CASSYDRGGGANVLTF.

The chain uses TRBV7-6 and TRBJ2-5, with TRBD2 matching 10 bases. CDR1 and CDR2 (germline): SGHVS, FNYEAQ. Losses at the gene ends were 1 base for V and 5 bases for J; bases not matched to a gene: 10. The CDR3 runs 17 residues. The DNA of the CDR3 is TGTGCCAGCAGCTTAGAGGGCCAGCGGGGGGGCCTGGAGACCCAGTACTTC. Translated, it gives CASSLEGQRGGLETQYF.

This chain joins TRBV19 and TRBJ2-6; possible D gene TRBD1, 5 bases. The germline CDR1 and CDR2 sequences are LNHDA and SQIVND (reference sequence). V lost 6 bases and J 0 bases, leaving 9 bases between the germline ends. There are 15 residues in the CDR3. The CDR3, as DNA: TGTGCCAGTAGCCCCGACAGCTCTGGGGCCAACGTCCTGACTTTC. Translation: CASSPDSSGANVLTF. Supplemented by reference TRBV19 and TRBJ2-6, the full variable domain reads DGGITQSPKYLFRKEGQNVTLSCEQNLNHDAMYWYRQDPGQGLRLIYYSQIVNDFQKGDIAEGYSVSREKKESFPLTVTSAQKNPTAFYLCASSPDSSGANVLTFGAGSRLTVL.

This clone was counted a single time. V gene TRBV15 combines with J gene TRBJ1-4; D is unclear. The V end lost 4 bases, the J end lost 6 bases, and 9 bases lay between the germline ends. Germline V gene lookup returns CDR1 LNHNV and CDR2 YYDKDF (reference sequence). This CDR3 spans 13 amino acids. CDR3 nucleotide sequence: TGTGCCACCAGCATGAGCCGGGATGAAAAACTGTTTTTT. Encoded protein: CATSMSRDEKLFF.

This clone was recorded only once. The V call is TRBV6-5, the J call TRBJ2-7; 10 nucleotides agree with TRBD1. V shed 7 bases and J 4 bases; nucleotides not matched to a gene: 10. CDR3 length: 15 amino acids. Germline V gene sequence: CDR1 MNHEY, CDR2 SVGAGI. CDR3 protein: CASIPGQGGRYEQYF. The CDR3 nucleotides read TGTGCCAGCATTCCCGGACAGGGGGGGAGGTACGAGCAGTACTTC.

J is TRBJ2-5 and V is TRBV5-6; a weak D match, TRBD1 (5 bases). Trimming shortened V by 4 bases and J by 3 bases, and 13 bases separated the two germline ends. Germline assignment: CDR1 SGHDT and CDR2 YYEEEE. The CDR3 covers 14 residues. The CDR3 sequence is CASSEYRNKETQYF. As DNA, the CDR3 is TGTGCCAGCAGCGAATACAGGAATAAAGAGACCCAGTACTTC.

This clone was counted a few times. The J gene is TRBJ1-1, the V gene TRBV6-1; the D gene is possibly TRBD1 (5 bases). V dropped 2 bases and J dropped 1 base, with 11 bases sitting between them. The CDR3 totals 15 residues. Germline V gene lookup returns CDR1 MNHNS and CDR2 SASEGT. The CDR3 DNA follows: TGTGCCAGCAGTGAAAGTAGGCAGGGGAACACTGAAGCTTTCTTT. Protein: CASSESRQGNTEAFF.

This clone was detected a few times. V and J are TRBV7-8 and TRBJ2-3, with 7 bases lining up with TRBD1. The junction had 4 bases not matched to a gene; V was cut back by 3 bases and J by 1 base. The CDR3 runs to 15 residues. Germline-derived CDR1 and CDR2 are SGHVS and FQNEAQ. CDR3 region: CASSLIGGRTDTQYF. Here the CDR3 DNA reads TGTGCCAGCAGCTTGATAGGGGGCCGCACAGATACGCAGTATTTT.

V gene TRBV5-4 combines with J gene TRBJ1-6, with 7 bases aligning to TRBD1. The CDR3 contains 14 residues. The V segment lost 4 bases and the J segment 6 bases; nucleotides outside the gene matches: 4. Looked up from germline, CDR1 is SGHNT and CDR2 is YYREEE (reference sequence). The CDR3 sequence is CASSQGDSNSPLHF. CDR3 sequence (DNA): TGTGCCAGCAGCCAAGGGGACAGTAATTCACCCCTCCACTTT.

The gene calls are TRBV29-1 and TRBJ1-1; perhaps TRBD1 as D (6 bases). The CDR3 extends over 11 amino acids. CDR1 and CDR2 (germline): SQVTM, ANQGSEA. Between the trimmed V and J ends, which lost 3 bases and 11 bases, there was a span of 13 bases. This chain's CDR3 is CSVERGAGAFF. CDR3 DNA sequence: TGCAGCGTTGAGCGGGGGGCGGGGGCTTTCTTT.

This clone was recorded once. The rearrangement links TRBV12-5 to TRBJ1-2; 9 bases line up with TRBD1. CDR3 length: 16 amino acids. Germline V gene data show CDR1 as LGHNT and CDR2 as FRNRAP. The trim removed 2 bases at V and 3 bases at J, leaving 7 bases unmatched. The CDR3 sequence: CASGLTGGANYYGYTF. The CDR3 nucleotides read TGTGCTAGTGGTTTGACAGGGGGCGCTAATTACTATGGCTACACCTTC.